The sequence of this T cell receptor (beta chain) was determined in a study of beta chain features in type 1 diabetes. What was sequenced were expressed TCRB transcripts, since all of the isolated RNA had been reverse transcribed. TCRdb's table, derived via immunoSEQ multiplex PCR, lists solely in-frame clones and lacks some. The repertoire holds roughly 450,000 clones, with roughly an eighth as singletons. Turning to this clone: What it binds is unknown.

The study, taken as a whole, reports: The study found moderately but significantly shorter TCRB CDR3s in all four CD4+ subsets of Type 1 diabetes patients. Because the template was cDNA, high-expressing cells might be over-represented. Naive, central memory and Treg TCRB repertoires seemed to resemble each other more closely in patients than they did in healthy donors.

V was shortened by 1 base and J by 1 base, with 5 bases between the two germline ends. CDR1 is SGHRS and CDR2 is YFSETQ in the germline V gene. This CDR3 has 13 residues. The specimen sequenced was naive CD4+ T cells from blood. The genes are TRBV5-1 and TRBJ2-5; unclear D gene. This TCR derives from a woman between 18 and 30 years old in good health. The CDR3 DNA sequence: TGCGCCAGCAGCTTGATACCCCAAGAGACCCAGTACTTC. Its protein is CASSLIPQETQYF.